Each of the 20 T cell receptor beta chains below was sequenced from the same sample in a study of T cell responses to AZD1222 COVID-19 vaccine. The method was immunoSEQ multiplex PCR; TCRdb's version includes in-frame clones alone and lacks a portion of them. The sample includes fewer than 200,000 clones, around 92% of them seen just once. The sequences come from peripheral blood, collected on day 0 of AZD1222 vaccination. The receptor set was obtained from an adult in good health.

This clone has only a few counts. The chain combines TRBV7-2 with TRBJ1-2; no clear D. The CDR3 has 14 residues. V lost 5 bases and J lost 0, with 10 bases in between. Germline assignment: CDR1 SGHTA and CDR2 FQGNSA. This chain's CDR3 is CASSPTRSNYGYTF. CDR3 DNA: TGTGCCAGCAGCCCGACCCGCTCTAACTATGGCTACACCTTC.

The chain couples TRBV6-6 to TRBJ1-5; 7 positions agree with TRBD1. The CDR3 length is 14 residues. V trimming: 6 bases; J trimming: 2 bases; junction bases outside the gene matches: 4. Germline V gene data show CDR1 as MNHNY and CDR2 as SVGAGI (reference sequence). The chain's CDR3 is CASRRTGGNQPQHF. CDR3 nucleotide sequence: TGTGCCAGCAGGAGAACAGGGGGCAATCAGCCCCAGCATTTT.

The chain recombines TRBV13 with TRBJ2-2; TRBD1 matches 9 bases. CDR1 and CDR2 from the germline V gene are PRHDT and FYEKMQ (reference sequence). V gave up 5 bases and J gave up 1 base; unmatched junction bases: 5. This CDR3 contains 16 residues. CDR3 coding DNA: TGTGCCAGCAGCACTCCGGGACAGGGGAACACCGGGGAGCTGTTTTTT. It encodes CASSTPGQGNTGELFF.

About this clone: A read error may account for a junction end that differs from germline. CDR3 protein: CASRRGDISNQSQHF. In nucleotides, the CDR3 is TGTGCCAGCAGGAGGGGGGACATTAGCAATCAGTCCCAGCATTTT. The chain joins TRBV2 to TRBJ1-5, with D perhaps TRBD1 (6 bases). This CDR3 is 15 amino acids long. Germline CDR1 SNHLY, CDR2 FYNNEI.

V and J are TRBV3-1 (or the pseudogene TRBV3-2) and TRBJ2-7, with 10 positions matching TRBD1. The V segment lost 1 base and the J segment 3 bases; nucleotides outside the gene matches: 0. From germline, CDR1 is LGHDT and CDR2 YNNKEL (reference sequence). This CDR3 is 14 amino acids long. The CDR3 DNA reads TGTGCCAGCAGCCAAGGGACAGGGGGCTACGAGCAGTACTTC. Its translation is CASSQGTGGYEQYF.

For the CDR3, the DNA is TGTGCCAGCAGTGATTCTGGGGGAAGGTATGGCTACACCTTC. As protein: CASSDSGGRYGYTF. This chain links TRBV2 with TRBJ1-2; a possible D gene is TRBD1 (5 bases). CDR1 SNHLY and CDR2 FYNNEI come from the germline V gene. The CDR3 sequence is 14 residues long. Trimming took 3 bases from V and 5 from J, leaving 13 bases between them.

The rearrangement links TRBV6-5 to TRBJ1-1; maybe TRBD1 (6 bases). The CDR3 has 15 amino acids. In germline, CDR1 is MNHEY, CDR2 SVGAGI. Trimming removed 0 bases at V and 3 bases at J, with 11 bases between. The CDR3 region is CASSYSIGGHTEAFF. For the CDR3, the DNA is TGTGCCAGCAGTTACTCGATAGGGGGACACACTGAAGCTTTCTTT.

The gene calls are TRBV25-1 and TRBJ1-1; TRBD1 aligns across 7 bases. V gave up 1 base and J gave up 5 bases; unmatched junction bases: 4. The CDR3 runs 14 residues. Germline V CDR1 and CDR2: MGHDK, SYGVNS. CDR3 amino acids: CASSELQGHTEAFF. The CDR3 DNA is TGTGCCAGCAGTGAATTACAGGGGCATACTGAAGCTTTCTTT.

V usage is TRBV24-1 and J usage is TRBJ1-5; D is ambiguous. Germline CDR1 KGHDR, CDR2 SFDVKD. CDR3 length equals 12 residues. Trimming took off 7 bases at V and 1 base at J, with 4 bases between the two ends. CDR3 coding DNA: TGTGCCACCAGAGGGAGCAATCAGCCCCAGCATTTT. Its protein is CATRGSNQPQHF.

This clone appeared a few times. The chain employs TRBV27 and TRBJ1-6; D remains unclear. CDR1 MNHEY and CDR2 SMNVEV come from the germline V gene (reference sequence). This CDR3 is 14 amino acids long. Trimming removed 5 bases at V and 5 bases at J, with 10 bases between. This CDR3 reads CASSKGLNNSPLHF. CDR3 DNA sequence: TGTGCCAGCAGTAAGGGCCTTAATAATTCACCCCTCCACTTT.

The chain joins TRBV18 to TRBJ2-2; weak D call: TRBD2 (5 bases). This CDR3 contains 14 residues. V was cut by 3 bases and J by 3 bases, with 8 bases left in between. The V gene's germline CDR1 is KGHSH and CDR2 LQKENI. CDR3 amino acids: CASSPVRDTGELFF. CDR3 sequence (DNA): TGTGCCAGCTCACCCGTGAGGGACACCGGGGAGCTGTTTTTT.

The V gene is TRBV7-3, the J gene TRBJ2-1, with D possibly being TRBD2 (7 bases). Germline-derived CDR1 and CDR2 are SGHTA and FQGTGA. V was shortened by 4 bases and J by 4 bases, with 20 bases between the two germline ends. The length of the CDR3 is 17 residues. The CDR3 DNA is TGTGCCAGCAGCTCCCTAGGGGGGACTACCACATACAATGAGCAGTTCTTC. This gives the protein CASSSLGGTTTYNEQFF.

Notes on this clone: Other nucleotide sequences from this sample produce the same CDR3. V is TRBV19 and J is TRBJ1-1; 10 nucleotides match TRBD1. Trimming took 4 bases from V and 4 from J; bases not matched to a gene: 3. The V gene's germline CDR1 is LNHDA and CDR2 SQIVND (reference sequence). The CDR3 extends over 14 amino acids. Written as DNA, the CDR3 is TGTGCCAGTAGTAAGGGACAGGGGAGCACTGAAGCTTTCTTT. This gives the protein CASSKGQGSTEAFF.

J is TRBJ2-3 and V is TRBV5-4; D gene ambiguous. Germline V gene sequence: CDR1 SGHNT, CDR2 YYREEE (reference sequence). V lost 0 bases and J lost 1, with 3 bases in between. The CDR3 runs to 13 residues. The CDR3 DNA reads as TGTGCCAGCAGCTTGGGGGGCACAGATACGCAGTATTTT. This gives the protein CASSLGGTDTQYF.

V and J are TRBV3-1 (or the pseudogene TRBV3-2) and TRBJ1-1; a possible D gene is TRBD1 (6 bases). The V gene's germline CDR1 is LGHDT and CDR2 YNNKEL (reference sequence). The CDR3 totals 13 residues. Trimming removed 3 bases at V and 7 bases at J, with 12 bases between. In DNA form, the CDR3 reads TGTGCCAGCAGCCAGCGGGTGGACAGTGAAGCTTTCTTT. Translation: CASSQRVDSEAFF.

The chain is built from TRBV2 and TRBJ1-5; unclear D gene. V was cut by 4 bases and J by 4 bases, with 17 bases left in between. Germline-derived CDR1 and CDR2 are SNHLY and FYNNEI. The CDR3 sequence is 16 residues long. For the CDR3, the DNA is TGTGCCAGCAGTGCCTCGGGGAGGGCGGGAAATCAGCCCCAGCATTTT. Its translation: CASSASGRAGNQPQHF.

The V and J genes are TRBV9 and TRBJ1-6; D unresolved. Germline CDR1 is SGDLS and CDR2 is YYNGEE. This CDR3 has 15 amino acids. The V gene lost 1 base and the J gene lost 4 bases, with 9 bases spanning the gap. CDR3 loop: CASSVSQPYNSPLHF. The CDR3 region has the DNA TGTGCCAGCAGCGTATCACAGCCTTATAATTCACCCCTCCACTTT.

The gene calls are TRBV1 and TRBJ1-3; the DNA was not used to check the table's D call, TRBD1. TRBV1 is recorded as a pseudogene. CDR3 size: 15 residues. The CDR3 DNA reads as TGCACCAGCAGCCTGACAGGCGCCTCTGGAAACACCATATATTTT. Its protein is CTSSLTGASGNTIYF.

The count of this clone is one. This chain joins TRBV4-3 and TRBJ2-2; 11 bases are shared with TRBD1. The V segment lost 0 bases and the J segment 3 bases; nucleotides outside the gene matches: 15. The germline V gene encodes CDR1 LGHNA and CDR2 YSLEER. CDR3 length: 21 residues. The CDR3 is CASSQEVAVRTGGAYTGELFF. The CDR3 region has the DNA TGCGCCAGCAGCCAAGAGGTCGCGGTAAGGACAGGGGGCGCATACACCGGGGAGCTGTTTTTT.

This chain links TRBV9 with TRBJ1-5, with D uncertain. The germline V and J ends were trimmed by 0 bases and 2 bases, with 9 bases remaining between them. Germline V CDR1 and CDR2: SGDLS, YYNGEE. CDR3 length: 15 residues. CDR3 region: CASSVGVSGNQPQHF. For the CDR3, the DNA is TGTGCCAGCAGCGTAGGAGTATCGGGCAATCAGCCCCAGCATTTT.